This TCR beta chain was identified during a study of T cell clonality in common variable immunodeficiency. In its sample, this clone was seen many times. The CDR3 goes on 3 residues after the read ends, and that part is filled in from the germline J gene. In germline, CDR1 is LNHDA, CDR2 SQIVND (reference sequence). Trimming at V came to 10 bases and at J to 4 bases, leaving 9 bases not matched to a gene. The CDR3 consists of 13 residues. Generated by immunoSEQ multiplex PCR, the TCRdb table keeps only in-frame clones and is missing some. This record lists 51,000 or so clones, none seen once only, and the top ten clones contain 2% to 2.5%.

The clonotype comes from a person aged 18 to 70 in good health. The chain joins TRBV19 to TRBJ2-5; 7 bases align to TRBD1. The sequencing sample was made of peripheral blood mononuclear cells. The sequenced part of the CDR3 DNA is TGTGCCACCCGAAGCAGGGGGTCAGAGACC. Protein product: CATRSRGSET. Given in full, the CDR3 is CATRSRGSETQYF.